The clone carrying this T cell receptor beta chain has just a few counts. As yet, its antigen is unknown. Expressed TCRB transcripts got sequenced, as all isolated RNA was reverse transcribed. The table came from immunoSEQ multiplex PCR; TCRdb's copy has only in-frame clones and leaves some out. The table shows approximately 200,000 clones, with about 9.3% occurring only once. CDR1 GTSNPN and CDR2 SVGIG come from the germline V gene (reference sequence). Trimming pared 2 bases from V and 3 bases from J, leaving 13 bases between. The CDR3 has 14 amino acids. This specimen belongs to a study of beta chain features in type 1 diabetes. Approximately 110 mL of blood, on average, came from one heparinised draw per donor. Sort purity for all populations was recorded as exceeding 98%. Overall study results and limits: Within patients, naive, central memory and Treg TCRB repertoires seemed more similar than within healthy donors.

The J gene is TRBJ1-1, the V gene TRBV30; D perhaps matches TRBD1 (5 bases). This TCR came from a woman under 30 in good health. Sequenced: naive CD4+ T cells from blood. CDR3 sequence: CAWSSRAVDTEAFF. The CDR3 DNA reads TGTGCCTGGAGTTCCAGGGCGGTGGACACTGAAGCTTTCTTT.